The entry that follows covers one T cell receptor (beta chain) sequence. Its antigen is currently unknown. This sample was included in a study of long-term antiretroviral therapy in people with HIV. Study conclusions and caveats: For ART adherence, viral resistance and therapy changes, no data were available. In samples taken after ART, diversity increased but remained below transplant donor control levels. Gathering of blood took place between the mid-2000s and the late 2010s, possibly under older ART regimens.

Version v3.0 of the immunoSEQ assay ran at survey level. The assay was immunoSEQ multiplex PCR, and TCRdb's table has in-frame clones only and misses some. This table has roughly 30,000 clones, 95% appearing once. The CDR3 covers 17 residues. Germline V gene data show CDR1 as LGHNA and CDR2 as YSLEER. The V gene end was trimmed by 1 base and the J gene end by 0 bases; junction bases not matched to a gene: 8. The TCR was taken from a man aged 45-60 years with HIV. Source: unsorted PBMCs, taken 5.3 years after starting antiretroviral therapy. This chain links TRBV4-3 with TRBJ1-1; 7 bases fit TRBD1. The CDR3 region has the DNA TGCGCCAGCAGCCAAGCGGGGGACAGCGACTTGAACACTGAAGCTTTCTTT. It encodes CASSQAGDSDLNTEAFF.